The T cell receptor beta chain under discussion was sequenced for a study of CD8 T cells in ankylosing spondylitis. Details on this clonotype: No antigen is known for it.

TCRdb reprocessed the 5' RACE reads via MiXCR and lists one record per CDR3 protein. The sample carries 300,000 to 350,000 distinct CDR3 sequences, roughly 20% recorded once. V lost 0 bases, J lost 5 bases, and 11 bases stayed unmatched. This CDR3 is 18 amino acids long. From germline, CDR1 is MNHEY and CDR2 SVGEGT. Findings and caveats of the study: As for the disease-linked clones, they showed a CD8+ phenotype and occurred at relatively low frequencies in peripheral blood.

The TCR comes from a female donor with ankylosing spondylitis or in good health (not recorded which). The V and J genes are TRBV6-2 or TRBV6-3 and TRBJ2-3, with TRBD2 matching over 10 bases. Sequencing was performed on blood, either unsorted or a sorted T cell fraction (not recorded which). This CDR3 is CASSYSTSLAGAQDTQYF. CDR3 sequence (DNA): TGTGCCAGCAGTTACTCGACGTCGCTAGCGGGAGCACAAGATACGCAGTATTTT.